What follows describes a single T cell receptor beta chain. No antigen is known for it. The read comes to an end 3 residues before the CDR3 does, leaving the germline J gene to fill in the end. The germline gives CDR1 SNHLY, CDR2 FYNNEI. CDR3 size: 11 residues. These data belong to a study of T cell clonality in common variable immunodeficiency. Findings and limits, study-wide: TCRbeta clonality was increased in CVID versus healthy controls. Fewer deletions and N-nucleotide insertions were reportedly seen in common variable immunodeficiency TCR beta sequences.

Assay used: immunoSEQ multiplex PCR; TCRdb lists only in-frame clones, some missing. There are roughly 42,000 clones in the sample, none observed a single time. Most patients and controls had Caucasian heritage. The receptor was derived from a human donor with common variable immunodeficiency. The sample comprised peripheral blood mononuclear cells. This chain uses TRBV2 with TRBJ1-1, with D possibly being TRBD1 (5 bases). The covered CDR3 bases are TGTGCCAGCGGATTACAGGAGCGA. Translation: CASGLQER. The whole CDR3 protein is CASGLQERAFF. The variable domain in full, completed from reference TRBV2 and TRBJ1-1, reads EPEVTQTPSHQVTQMGQEVILRCVPISNHLYFYWYRQILGQKVEFLVSFYNNEISEKSEIFDDQFSVERPDGSNFTLKIRSTKLEDSAMYFCASGLQERAFFGQGTRLTVV.